This T cell receptor (beta chain) was sequenced in a study of blood T cell repertoires in COVID-19. The overall study: Collection of acute and convalescent COVID-19 samples took place in the United States, Italy and Spain.

The protocol was immunoSEQ multiplex PCR, while the TCRdb copy is restricted to in-frame clones and leaves out a portion. The repertoire holds 200,000 to 250,000 clones, with around nine tenths as singletons. CDR3 size: 15 residues. CDR1 and CDR2 from the germline V gene are SGHTA and FQGNSA. The V gene end was trimmed by 6 bases and the J gene end by 6 bases; junction bases not matched to a gene: 13. The material sequenced was peripheral blood. The receptor comes from a man between 60 and 70 years old with acute or convalescent COVID-19. This sequence joins TRBV7-2 and TRBJ1-1; 7 bases agree with TRBD1. The CDR3 sequence is CASSLRQGKGPEAFF. Here the CDR3 DNA reads TGTGCCAGCAGTCTTCGACAGGGCAAGGGACCTGAAGCTTTCTTT.